One and the same sample provided the 31 T cell receptor beta chains below, sequenced in a study of T cell responses to AZD1222 COVID-19 vaccine. The method was immunoSEQ multiplex PCR; TCRdb's version includes in-frame clones alone and lacks a portion of them. Of under 200,000 clones in the sample, about nine tenths were seen once. The specimen was peripheral blood, collected on day 0 of AZD1222 vaccination. These receptors originate from an adult in good health.

V gene TRBV6-4 combines with J gene TRBJ2-2, with TRBD1 matching over 8 bases. CDR3 size: 15 residues. Germline V gene sequence: CDR1 MRHNA, CDR2 SNTAGT. V was pared by 3 bases and J by 1 base, with 1 base of the junction left unmatched. CDR3: CASSEGQGNTGELFF. The CDR3 bases are TGTGCCAGCAGTGAAGGACAGGGGAACACCGGGGAGCTGTTTTTT.

The gene calls are TRBV21-1 and TRBJ1-2. TRBV21-1 represents a pseudogene. The CDR3 spans 12 residues. CDR3 DNA sequence: TGTGCCAGCAGCAAAAGGGTCGGGGGCTACACCTTC. Translating it yields CASSKRVGGYTF.

The V gene is TRBV5-1, the J gene TRBJ2-2; no clear D gene. The CDR3 is 12 amino acids. In germline, CDR1 is SGHRS, CDR2 YFSETQ. V lost 0 bases, J lost 6 bases, and 3 bases lay in between. CDR3 sequence: CASSLAPGELFF. The CDR3 bases are TGCGCCAGCAGCTTGGCTCCCGGGGAGCTGTTTTTT.

The chain combines TRBV5-6 with TRBJ2-3; 10 bases align to TRBD1. CDR3 length equals 17 residues. The junction had 7 bases not matched to a gene; V was cut back by 2 bases and J by 1 base. Germline V gene lookup returns CDR1 SGHDT and CDR2 YYEEEE. CDR3 nucleotide sequence: TGTGCCAGCAGCTTCCCGGGACAGGGGTGGGGCACAGATACGCAGTATTTT. This encodes CASSFPGQGWGTDTQYF.

V usage is TRBV6-5 and J usage is TRBJ1-1, with D unresolved. Germline V CDR1 and CDR2: MNHEY, SVGAGI. The germline V and J ends were trimmed by 6 bases and 5 bases, with 16 bases remaining between them. This CDR3 has 14 residues. The CDR3 region is CASRNPRRQTEAFF. The DNA of the CDR3 is TGTGCCAGCAGGAACCCCAGGAGACAAACTGAAGCTTTCTTT.

The rearrangement uses TRBV27 and TRBJ2-4; 9 bases fit TRBD2. Per germline, CDR1 MNHEY and CDR2 SMNVEV (reference sequence). Losses at the gene ends were 5 bases for V and 6 bases for J; bases not matched to a gene: 8. The CDR3 sequence is 15 residues long. The CDR3 reads CASSEAGTSPNIQYF. CDR3 coding DNA: TGTGCCAGCAGTGAAGCCGGGACTAGCCCAAACATTCAGTACTTC.

The rearrangement joins TRBV28 to TRBJ1-3, with D possibly TRBD1 on 5 matching bases. Germline V CDR1 and CDR2: MDHEN, SYDVKM. Trimming pared 3 bases from V and 4 bases from J, leaving 22 bases between. The CDR3 runs to 18 residues. The CDR3 sequence is CASSFLPIRESSGNTIYF. CDR3 DNA: TGTGCCAGCAGTTTCCTCCCCATCAGGGAGTCTTCGGGAAACACCATATATTTT.

The chain employs TRBV30 and TRBJ1-2; tentative D call: TRBD1 (5 bases). CDR1 and CDR2 from the germline V gene are GTSNPN and SVGIG (reference sequence). The CDR3 has 13 residues. V was cut by 3 bases and J by 6 bases, with 14 bases left in between. CDR3 residues: CAWSPSRVDGYTF. The CDR3 nucleotides read TGTGCCTGGAGCCCAAGCAGGGTGGATGGCTACACCTTC. The variable domain in full, with the rest retrieved from reference TRBV30 and TRBJ1-2, is SQTIHQWPATLVQPVGSPLSLECTVEGTSNPNLYWYRQAAGRGLQLLFYSVGIGQISSEVPQNLSASRPQDRQFILSSKKLLLSDSGFYLCAWSPSRVDGYTFGSGTRLTVV.

The rearrangement joins TRBV4-2 to TRBJ2-1; 10 bases are shared with TRBD2. The CDR3 totals 18 residues. The ends lost 0 bases at V and 7 bases at J; junction bases unmatched: 12. Germline V gives CDR1 LGHNA, CDR2 YNFKEQ. This CDR3 reads CASSQDGEAGGPSNEQFF. The CDR3 DNA follows: TGTGCCAGCAGCCAAGATGGGGAAGCGGGGGGGCCGTCGAATGAGCAGTTCTTC.

The rearrangement links TRBV19 to TRBJ2-1, with TRBD1 as a possible D gene (6 bases). V shed 3 bases and J shed 4 bases, with 10 bases lying between them. The CDR3 is made up of 14 amino acids. Germline lookup yields CDR1 LNHDA and CDR2 SQIVND (reference sequence). In DNA form, the CDR3 reads TGTGCCAGTAGTATTTGGACAGCATACAATGAGCAGTTCTTC. This gives the protein CASSIWTAYNEQFF.

This sequence joins TRBV7-2 and TRBJ2-7; 9 nucleotides line up with TRBD2. The CDR3 length is 15 residues. From germline, CDR1 is SGHTA and CDR2 FQGNSA. The ends lost 2 bases at V and 3 bases at J; junction bases unmatched: 5. DNA of the CDR3: TGTGCCAGCAGCTTAAGTAGCGGGGGCGGCTACGAGCAGTACTTC. This encodes CASSLSSGGGYEQYF.

This clone occurred a few times. The chain employs TRBV6-1 and TRBJ1-5, with D possibly matching TRBD1 (5 bases). The CDR3 totals 15 residues. The germline V gene encodes CDR1 MNHNS and CDR2 SASEGT. The V and J ends lost 1 base and 3 bases respectively, with 10 bases between them. CDR3 coding DNA: TGTGCCAGCAGTGAAGGGGGACGGATCAATCAGCCCCAGCATTTT. It translates to CASSEGGRINQPQHF.

The chain recombines TRBV7-8 with TRBJ1-1; D is ambiguous. The length of the CDR3 is 14 residues. Germline loops: CDR1 SGHVS, CDR2 FQNEAQ. The V and J ends lost 2 bases and 0 bases respectively, with 7 bases between them. The CDR3: CASSLSTMNTEAFF. The CDR3 coding sequence is TGTGCCAGCAGCTTATCCACCATGAACACTGAAGCTTTCTTT. Complete variable domain (other parts from reference TRBV7-8 and TRBJ1-1): GAGVSQSPRYKVAKRGQDVALRCDPISGHVSLFWYQQALGQGPEFLTYFQNEAQLDKSGLPSDRFFAERPEGSVSTLKIQRTQQEDSAVYLCASSLSTMNTEAFFGQGTRLTVV.

The genes are TRBV5-6 and TRBJ2-7, with D hard to call. The CDR3 runs 13 residues. The germline gives CDR1 SGHDT, CDR2 YYEEEE. The V end lost 6 bases, the J end lost 2 bases, and 12 bases lay between the germline ends. The CDR3 DNA sequence: TGTGCCAGCACCAACGGAAACCCCTACGAGCAGTACTTC. Translation gives CASTNGNPYEQYF.

The V call is TRBV6-6, the J call TRBJ2-7; a possible D gene is TRBD1 (5 bases). Trimming pared 5 bases from V and 0 bases from J, leaving 11 bases between. Per the germline V gene, CDR1 is MNHNY and CDR2 is SVGAGI (reference sequence). The CDR3 contains 14 residues. CDR3 bases: TGTGCCAGCAGTCAATCGACAGTCTCCTACGAGCAGTACTTC. Protein: CASSQSTVSYEQYF.

This sequence joins TRBV6-5 and TRBJ1-4; 8 bases are shared with TRBD1. Trimming took 0 bases from V and 5 from J; bases not matched to a gene: 5. Germline assignment: CDR1 MNHEY and CDR2 SVGAGI. This CDR3 is built from 16 residues. This chain's CDR3 is CASSYSWTGRNEKLFF. CDR3 coding DNA: TGTGCCAGCAGTTACTCCTGGACAGGGCGAAATGAAAAACTGTTTTTT.

This clone is a singleton in its sample. The CDR3 DNA reads as TGTGCCAGCAGTTTGGGTCAACTCTCTGGAAACACCATATATTTT. Translating it yields CASSLGQLSGNTIYF. The chain links TRBV28 to TRBJ1-3, with D hard to call. CDR3 length: 15 residues. Trimming left V 3 bases short and J 0 bases short, with 9 bases between. In germline, CDR1 is MDHEN, CDR2 SYDVKM.

In regard to this clone: The sample carries other DNA sequences with the same CDR3. In DNA form, the CDR3 reads TGTGCCAGCAGTTTACGGCAGAACTATGGCTACACCTTC. It codes for CASSLRQNYGYTF. V and J are TRBV28 and TRBJ1-2; no definite D call. This CDR3 region has 13 residues. V gave up 2 bases and J gave up 2 bases, with 6 bases separating them. Germline loops: CDR1 MDHEN, CDR2 SYDVKM.

This clone was picked up one time. The chain employs TRBV6-5 and TRBJ1-1; D is uncertain. CDR3 size: 12 residues. With 8 bases removed from V and 0 bases from J, the gap between germline ends came to 7 bases. CDR1 is MNHEY and CDR2 is SVGAGI in the germline V gene. The CDR3 DNA follows: TGTGCCAGCCAACGGCTGAACACTGAAGCTTTCTTT. This codes for CASQRLNTEAFF.

The chain uses TRBV12-3 or TRBV12-4 and TRBJ1-5; D uncertain. The CDR3 consists of 13 residues. Trimming removed 1 base from V and 0 bases from J, with 1 base in between. Here the CDR3 reads CASSLVSNQPQHF. CDR3 sequence (DNA): TGTGCCAGCAGTTTAGTTAGCAATCAGCCCCAGCATTTT.

This clone appeared a few times. The chain links TRBV29-1 to TRBJ2-1; 9 nucleotides align to TRBD2. Germline lookup yields CDR1 SQVTM and CDR2 ANQGSEA. The CDR3 runs 14 residues. Unmatched junction bases numbered 6, after V lost 6 bases and J lost 3 bases. CDR3 coding DNA: TGCAGCGTGACCCGACTAGCGGACTACAATGAGCAGTTCTTC. Amino acid sequence: CSVTRLADYNEQFF.

This rearrangement joins TRBV25-1 to TRBJ1-1; D remains ambiguous. CDR1 and CDR2 from the germline V gene are MGHDK and SYGVNS. Trimming took off 2 bases at V and 4 bases at J, with 5 bases between the two ends. The CDR3 is 12 amino acids. The CDR3 region is CASSERITEAFF. Written as DNA, the CDR3 is TGTGCCAGCAGTGAACGGATCACTGAAGCTTTCTTT.

The chain uses TRBV19 and TRBJ1-3; D is ambiguous. Trimming pared 7 bases from V and 0 bases from J, leaving 10 bases between. Germline assignment: CDR1 LNHDA and CDR2 SQIVND (reference sequence). CDR3 size: 14 residues. DNA of the CDR3: TGTGCCAGTACCTCCGAGGACTCTGGAAACACCATATATTTT. Amino acids: CASTSEDSGNTIYF.

The genes are TRBV9 and TRBJ2-3; D remains unclear. The CDR3 loop spans 17 amino acids. Germline loops: CDR1 SGDLS, CDR2 YYNGEE. The V end was cut by 1 base, the J end by 1 base, with 16 bases between. The CDR3 protein is CASSVYPFIEGTDTQYF. In DNA, the CDR3 is TGTGCCAGCAGCGTATATCCCTTCATAGAAGGCACAGATACGCAGTATTTT.

This chain joins TRBV19 and TRBJ1-6; D gene uncertain. CDR1 is LNHDA and CDR2 is SQIVND in the germline V gene (reference sequence). Trimming took off 3 bases at V and 0 bases at J, with 12 bases between the two ends. There are 17 residues in the CDR3. CDR3 loop: CASSIRRPSSYNSPLHF. CDR3 in DNA: TGTGCCAGTAGTATCAGGCGGCCGAGCTCCTATAATTCACCCCTCCACTTT.

The rearrangement uses TRBV2 and TRBJ2-2, with D perhaps TRBD2 (6 bases). This CDR3 has 15 amino acids. The V gene lost 8 bases and the J gene lost 5 bases, with 18 bases spanning the gap. Germline-derived CDR1 and CDR2 are SNHLY and FYNNEI. The CDR3 DNA reads TGTGCCAGCTCTGCGGAGGGAATCCGAACCGGGGAGCTGTTTTTT. As protein: CASSAEGIRTGELFF.

DNA for the CDR3: TGTGCCAGCTCACCACTGGGAGGGGATCTGACCAATGAGCAGTTCTTC. Protein product: CASSPLGGDLTNEQFF. The chain uses TRBV18 and TRBJ2-1; 7 bases match TRBD2. Germline V gene lookup returns CDR1 KGHSH and CDR2 LQKENI. The CDR3 loop spans 16 amino acids. Trimming removed 1 base from V and 6 bases from J; junction bases left unmatched: 9.

The chain combines TRBV2 with TRBJ1-1, with a possible D match to TRBD1 (5 bases). Germline V gives CDR1 SNHLY, CDR2 FYNNEI. The CDR3 sequence is 13 residues long. Trimming left V 2 bases short and J 3 bases short, with 7 bases between. The CDR3 protein is CASSEIGDTEAFF. The CDR3 DNA reads TGTGCCAGCAGTGAAATAGGGGACACTGAAGCTTTCTTT.

The chain employs TRBV19 and TRBJ1-1; a possible D gene is TRBD1 (6 bases). Germline values: CDR1 LNHDA, CDR2 SQIVND (reference sequence). The CDR3 is 15 amino acids. V was shortened by 7 bases and J by 1 base, with 16 bases between the two germline ends. CDR3 in amino acids: CASNRRGTPNTEAFF. CDR3 DNA: TGTGCCAGTAATCGAAGGGGGACACCGAACACTGAAGCTTTCTTT. Together with reference TRBV19 and TRBJ1-1, the CDR3 gives the full variable domain: DGGITQSPKYLFRKEGQNVTLSCEQNLNHDAMYWYRQDPGQGLRLIYYSQIVNDFQKGDIAEGYSVSREKKESFPLTVTSAQKNPTAFYLCASNRRGTPNTEAFFGQGTRLTVV.

CDR3 DNA: TGTGCCAGCAGCGCCCTGTTAGCGGGGGGGCCCGACACCGGGGAGCTGTTTTTT. Protein: CASSALLAGGPDTGELFF. This chain connects TRBV7-3 to TRBJ2-2; TRBD2 matches 11 bases. The CDR3 totals 18 residues. CDR1 and CDR2 from the germline V gene are SGHTA and FQGTGA. Germline trimming cut 5 bases from V and 3 bases from J; bases unmatched to any gene: 11. The full variable domain, its missing parts supplied by reference TRBV7-3 and TRBJ2-2, is GAGVSQTPSNKVTEKGKYVELRCDPISGHTALYWYRQSLGQGPEFLIYFQGTGAADDSGLPNDRFFAVRPEGSVSTLKIQRTERGDSAVYLCASSALLAGGPDTGELFFGEGSRLTVL.

This chain links TRBV4-1 with TRBJ1-1; D may be TRBD1 (6 bases). Trimming pared 1 base from V and 5 bases from J, leaving 20 bases between. The CDR3 runs 17 residues. Germline CDR1 and CDR2: MGHRA and YSYEKL. The CDR3 region is CASSQAANRVGKTEAFF. CDR3 in DNA: TGCGCCAGCAGCCAAGCGGCTAACAGGGTTGGTAAAACTGAAGCTTTCTTT.